This T cell receptor beta chain was recovered during a study of CD8 T cells in ankylosing spondylitis. The study, taken as a whole, reports: A CD8+ phenotype characterized the disease-linked clones, which were relatively rare in peripheral blood. Prior work had noted some motif variants in reactive arthritis blood and synovial fluid. It was reported that disease-linked clones were significantly enriched in matched ankylosing spondylitis synovial fluid. What appeared characteristic of ankylosing spondylitis blood was a TCR beta motif of seven to nine highly homologous variants.

The CDR3 sequence is 11 residues long. Germline V lookup: CDR1 SQVTM, CDR2 ANQGSEA. V lost 4 bases to trimming and J lost 6 bases, with 10 bases between them. TCRdb processed the 5' RACE reads anew with MiXCR; each CDR3 protein has one entry. The sample holds roughly 490,000 distinct CDR3 sequences; approximately 5% are singletons and the top ten take around 3.4%. This clonotype has only a few counts. Its target is unknown. The rearrangement links TRBV29-1 to TRBJ2-7; the D is unclear. The sample consisted of blood, either unsorted or a sorted T cell fraction (not recorded which). The source of this sequence is a male donor with ankylosing spondylitis. The CDR3 here is CSVGISGEQYF. Written as DNA, the CDR3 is TGCAGCGTTGGGATCAGTGGCGAGCAGTACTTC.